This paragraph covers one TCR beta chain sequence. The target of this receptor is not known. No base-level quality is on record; no much larger clone is a single base apart. The data derive from a study of Graves' ophthalmopathy and Graves' hyperthyroidism (dated by TCRdb to 2016 to 2018). Broadly, across the study: Peripheral blood was collected at initial diagnosis, prior to any treatment. TCR beta repertoire signatures were used to distinguish Graves' ophthalmopathy from Graves' hyperthyroidism and to predict progression to ophthalmopathy. In total, under 150 blood samples were TCR-sequenced: approximately 40 ophthalmopathy, roughly 80 hyperthyroidism and approximately 17 hyperthyroidism-to-ophthalmopathy patients. To explore V-J signatures distinguishing ophthalmopathy from hyperthyroidism, a discovery set of some 100 patients (fewer than 45 ophthalmopathy, over 55 stable hyperthyroidism) was enrolled. An independent validation cohort was composed of approximately 18 hyperthyroidism patients and around 16 patients who later progressed from hyperthyroidism to ophthalmopathy. In more than five hyperthyroidism patients, the T-cell repertoires found in thyroid tissue were compared with those found in blood. Following sampling, methimazole starting at 30 mg daily was administered to hyperthyroidism patients, and high-dose intravenous methylprednisolone was administered to ophthalmopathy patients.

For repertoire sequencing, TCR beta CDR3 regions were amplified from RNA transcripts. A first-round RT-PCR used HTBI primers with the Qiagen OneStep RT-PCR kit, followed by a second-round multiplex PCR, size selection and purification. Libraries were sequenced paired-end with 100 bp reads on an Illumina HiSeq2000. The original pipeline was this. SOAPnuke was used to process the reads, throwing out any read that had adapters, had uncalled bases, had a mean Phred below 15, or lacked an exact constant-primer or identifier match. COPE v1.2.5 was used to merge the high-quality paired reads. Each unique nucleotide sequence was treated as a clonotype, and MiTCR v1.1 was used to align the clonotypes to the IMGT TRB V, D and J references. Only V-J combinations with frequency above 0.0001 were analysed, covering about 99% of repertoires. For each V-J combination, a TCR clonal expansion and chaos score was defined as the ratio of F50 clonal expansion to chaos observed in the TCRdist matrix. Welch's t-statistics and random forest were used to narrow the features down to 13 V-J combinations, which were then fed into a naive Bayes classifier. The similarity between thyroid and blood repertoires was quantified using the Morisita-Horn index. The public reads were quality trimmed at Q25 with fastp and then assembled into clones with MiXCR by TCRdb, keeping productive beta chains. Entries are consolidated by CDR3 protein sequence, retaining the most common genes and DNA. TCRdb's processing, not the authors' own work, is the source of the V and J calls. The sample yields over 650,000 distinct CDR3 sequences; 35% to 45% were counted once. Together, the top ten hold more than 2.5% of the sample.

Points the paper makes about the study in general: Among expanded thyroid clonotypes with frequency above 0.001, most also showed up in blood, which suggests that blood repertoires may reflect the thyroid immune response. Sample size was not predetermined statistically, and investigators were not blinded to group allocation. In cross-validation, the 13-signature model distinguished ophthalmopathy from stable hyperthyroidism with just over 85% sensitivity and about 81% specificity, while in the test set the corresponding values were roughly 80% and 75%. In validation, the model predicted ophthalmopathy progression with over 60% sensitivity and approximately 72% specificity; some 13 predicted patients were CT-confirmed with GO in a median of approximately six months.

Ophthalmopathy patients had moderately to severely active disease, Clinical Activity Score of at least 3, NOSPECS grade of at least 4, and disease duration under 3 months. Patients with other autoimmune diseases, uncontrolled infections, pregnancy or lactation were excluded. Clinical symptoms, serum thyroxine, TRAb, thyroid ultrasound and orbital computed tomography formed the basis of the diagnosis. Using Ficoll-Paque density gradient centrifugation, PBMCs were isolated from roughly 9.2 ml of fresh peripheral blood. Total RNA was extracted with Trizol reagent and quality-checked on an Agilent 2100 Bioanalyzer. CDR1 and CDR2 were assigned from the germline V gene as SGHRS and YFSETQ. CDR3 length: 16 amino acids, cysteine to phenylalanine. The sequence is cut down to CDR3 DNA, 48 bases in frame from base 1. The trim is 5 bases for V and 2 bases for J, with a gap of 17 bases between the germline ends.

Sequenced: peripheral blood. The TCR comes from an adult man with Graves' ophthalmopathy. Recombination linked TRBV5-1 to TRBJ1-3; the D gene is perhaps TRBD1, from 5 matching bases. The base sequence is TGCGCCAGCAGTTTAATTGGGACGGACCCTGGAAACACCATATATTTT. This gives the protein CASSLIGTDPGNTIYF.